Described below is a single T cell receptor (beta chain) sequence and its context. Antigen: not known. MiXCR, applied by TCRdb to the 5' RACE reads, yields one record per CDR3 protein. Of fewer than 450,000 distinct CDR3 sequences listed, roughly 18% are singletons. These data originate in a study of CD8 T cells in ankylosing spondylitis. V was clipped by 7 bases and J by 1 base, with 13 bases between them. Germline V gene sequence: CDR1 DFQATT, CDR2 SNEGSKA (reference sequence). The CDR3 contains 13 residues. Study-wide results and limits: A TCR beta motif made of roughly eight highly homologous variants seemed typical of ankylosing spondylitis blood. Within peripheral blood, clones linked to disease were CD8+ and relatively rare. Several of the motif variants were reported before in synovial fluid and blood from reactive arthritis.

The sequence was collected from a male donor with ankylosing spondylitis. This chain joins TRBV20-1 and TRBJ1-1, with a tentative D call TRBD1 (5 bases). Material: blood, either unsorted or a sorted T cell fraction (not recorded which). Here the CDR3 DNA reads TGCAGTGTTAAACGACAGACGAACACTGAAGCTTTCTTT. Encoded protein: CSVKRQTNTEAFF.